The rows below give T cell receptor beta chains drawn from one sample of a study of beta chain features in type 1 diabetes. This table comes from immunoSEQ multiplex PCR, and its TCRdb copy is limited to in-frame clones, with some not included. The sample shows 100,000 to 150,000 clones, 15% to 20% of them seen only once. The sample comprised central memory CD4+ T cells from blood. The receptors derive from a man younger than 35 with type 1 diabetes. The CDR3 runs from the conserved cysteine through the conserved F or W. D genes are given only for firm matches. Not every row has a clone size; where given, it reads once, few, many or a size class.

abundance: few
v_gene: TRBV7-2
j_gene: TRBJ1-4
d_gene: TRBD1
CDR3aa: CASSKQGRDEKLFF
CDR3nt: TGTGCCAGCAGCAAACAGGGGAGGGATGAAAAACTGTTTTTT

abundance: few
v_gene: TRBV15
j_gene: TRBJ2-3
d_gene: NA
CDR3aa: CATSRLLVVGADTQYF
CDR3nt: TGTGCCACCAGCAGACTGTTGGTGGTGGGCGCAGATACGCAGTATTTT

abundance: NA
v_gene: TRBV28
j_gene: TRBJ1-1
d_gene: NA
CDR3aa: CASSLNGVDEAFF
CDR3nt: TGTGCCAGCAGTTTAAATGGGGTGGATGAAGCTTTCTTT

abundance: NA
v_gene: TRBV2
j_gene: TRBJ1-4
d_gene: TRBD1
CDR3aa: CASSRGPNEKLFF
CDR3nt: TGTGCCAGCAGTAGGGGGCCGAATGAAAAACTGTTTTTT

abundance: NA
v_gene: TRBV7-9
j_gene: TRBJ1-1
d_gene: TRBD1
CDR3aa: CASSLQTGAEAFF
CDR3nt: TGTGCCAGCAGCCTACAAACAGGGGCTGAAGCTTTCTTT

abundance: NA
v_gene: TRBV29-1
j_gene: TRBJ1-1
d_gene: NA
CDR3aa: CSADSYTEAFF
CDR3nt: TGCAGCGCGGACAGTTACACTGAAGCTTTCTTT

abundance: NA
v_gene: TRBV27
j_gene: TRBJ1-3
d_gene: NA
CDR3aa: CASSPFLGGSGNTIYF
CDR3nt: TGTGCCAGCAGCCCCTTTTTAGGGGGGTCTGGAAACACCATATATTTT

abundance: NA
v_gene: TRBV27
j_gene: TRBJ2-3
d_gene: NA
CDR3aa: CASKPGCSSTDTQYF
CDR3nt: TGTGCCAGCAAGCCAGGGTGCTCGAGCACAGATACGCAGTATTTT

abundance: few
v_gene: TRBV25-1
j_gene: TRBJ2-5
d_gene: NA
CDR3aa: CASSAQETQYF
CDR3nt: TGTGCCAGCAGTGCCCAAGAGACCCAGTACTTC

abundance: NA
v_gene: TRBV2
j_gene: TRBJ2-5
d_gene: NA
CDR3aa: CASSPGTVYQETQYF
CDR3nt: TGTGCCAGCAGTCCCGGGACGGTGTACCAAGAGACCCAGTACTTC

abundance: NA
v_gene: TRBV30
j_gene: TRBJ2-1
d_gene: TRBD2
CDR3aa: CAWSPGGSNEQFF
CDR3nt: TGTGCCTGGAGCCCGGGGGGAAGCAATGAGCAGTTCTTC

abundance: few
v_gene: TRBV7-9
j_gene: TRBJ2-7
d_gene: NA
CDR3aa: CASSGPRAYEQYF
CDR3nt: TGTGCCAGCAGCGGACCCCGAGCCTACGAGCAGTACTTC

abundance: NA
v_gene: TRBV7-3
j_gene: TRBJ2-5
d_gene: NA
CDR3aa: CASSLRASSGETQYF
CDR3nt: TGTGCCAGCAGCTTAAGGGCAAGTTCGGGAGAGACCCAGTACTTC

abundance: few
v_gene: TRBV7-2
j_gene: TRBJ1-3
d_gene: NA
CDR3aa: CASSANRRDTIYF
CDR3nt: TGTGCCAGCAGCGCCAACAGGAGGGACACCATATATTTT

abundance: NA
v_gene: TRBV6-1
j_gene: TRBJ2-7
d_gene: NA
CDR3aa: CASTKGPYEQYF
CDR3nt: TGTGCCAGCACCAAAGGGCCCTACGAGCAGTACTTC

abundance: few
v_gene: TRBV7-2
j_gene: TRBJ2-3
d_gene: NA
CDR3aa: CASSSIRRRTDTQYF
CDR3nt: TGTGCCAGCAGCTCAATCCGGCGGCGCACAGATACGCAGTATTTT

abundance: few
v_gene: TRBV5-1
j_gene: TRBJ1-2
d_gene: NA
CDR3aa: CASSFLGQGGGYTF
CDR3nt: TGCGCCAGCAGCTTCCTTGGGCAGGGAGGCGGCTACACCTTC

abundance: NA
v_gene: TRBV4-1
j_gene: TRBJ2-3
d_gene: TRBD2
CDR3aa: CASSQVQAGGTQYF
CDR3nt: TGCGCCAGCAGCCAAGTGCAAGCGGGAGGGACGCAGTATTTT

abundance: NA
v_gene: TRBV7-9
j_gene: TRBJ2-3
d_gene: NA
CDR3aa: CASSHPIAGTQYF
CDR3nt: TGTGCCAGCAGCCACCCTATTGCCGGTACGCAGTATTTT

abundance: NA
v_gene: TRBV18
j_gene: TRBJ1-5
d_gene: TRBD1
CDR3aa: CASSLGQGDQPQHF
CDR3nt: TGTGCCAGCTCCCTGGGACAGGGCGATCAGCCCCAGCATTTT

abundance: NA
v_gene: TRBV5-1
j_gene: TRBJ2-7
d_gene: NA
CDR3aa: CASSLTPGKEQYF
CDR3nt: TGCGCCAGCAGCTTAACCCCAGGAAAAGAGCAGTACTTC

abundance: few
v_gene: TRBV21-1
j_gene: TRBJ1-1
d_gene: NA
CDR3aa: CASSKALGPTDGDTEAFF
CDR3nt: TGTGCCAGCAGCAAAGCGCTGGGACCGACGGATGGAGACACTGAAGCTTTCTTT

abundance: few
v_gene: TRBV30
j_gene: TRBJ2-7
d_gene: NA
CDR3aa: CAWTRKDGAPYEQYF
CDR3nt: TGTGCCTGGACAAGGAAGGACGGAGCTCCCTACGAGCAGTACTTC

abundance: few
v_gene: TRBV5-4
j_gene: TRBJ2-1
d_gene: NA
CDR3aa: CASSLDSGGYNEQFF
CDR3nt: TGTGCCAGCAGCTTGGATAGCGGAGGGTACAATGAGCAGTTCTTC

abundance: few
v_gene: TRBV7-3
j_gene: TRBJ2-1
d_gene: NA
CDR3aa: CASSLVQVEQFF
CDR3nt: TGTGCCAGCAGCCTAGTTCAGGTTGAGCAGTTCTTC

abundance: NA
v_gene: TRBV28
j_gene: TRBJ2-5
d_gene: NA
CDR3aa: CASSEKTRFGPQYF
CDR3nt: TGTGCCAGCAGCGAGAAGACTAGATTTGGGCCCCAGTACTTC

abundance: NA
v_gene: TRBV28
j_gene: TRBJ2-7
d_gene: NA
CDR3aa: CATGRGGYEQYF
CDR3nt: TGTGCCACGGGGAGAGGGGGATACGAGCAGTACTTC

abundance: NA
v_gene: TRBV7-2
j_gene: TRBJ2-3
d_gene: TRBD1
CDR3aa: CASSPYTRDRENF
CDR3nt: TGTGCCAGCAGCCCCTATACCCGGGACAGGGAGAATTTT

abundance: NA
v_gene: TRBV18
j_gene: TRBJ2-4
d_gene: TRBD1
CDR3aa: CASSPGQTKNIQYF
CDR3nt: TGTGCCAGCTCACCGGGACAGACCAAAAACATTCAGTACTTC

abundance: NA
v_gene: TRBV14
j_gene: TRBJ2-5
d_gene: NA
CDR3aa: CASSQGFKTGLETQYF
CDR3nt: TGTGCCAGCAGCCAAGGTTTTAAGACAGGCCTCGAGACCCAGTACTTC

abundance: few
v_gene: TRBV28
j_gene: TRBJ1-3
d_gene: NA
CDR3aa: CASRRPEGLSGNTIYF
CDR3nt: TGTGCCAGCAGGCGGCCGGAGGGACTGTCTGGAAACACCATATATTTT

abundance: few
v_gene: TRBV6-5
j_gene: TRBJ2-7
d_gene: NA
CDR3aa: CASAGPQIGEQYF
CDR3nt: TGTGCCAGCGCCGGGCCCCAAATCGGGGAGCAGTACTTC

abundance: NA
v_gene: TRBV29-1
j_gene: TRBJ1-2
d_gene: TRBD1
CDR3aa: CTSRQGDGYTF
CDR3nt: TGCACAAGTAGACAGGGGGATGGCTACACCTTC

abundance: NA
v_gene: TRBV9
j_gene: TRBJ2-1
d_gene: NA
CDR3aa: CASSQTGFGSYNEQFF
CDR3nt: TGTGCCAGCAGCCAAACGGGGTTTGGCTCCTACAATGAGCAGTTCTTC

abundance: NA
v_gene: TRBV6-5
j_gene: TRBJ2-2
d_gene: NA
CDR3aa: CASIKTVNTGELFF
CDR3nt: TGTGCCAGCATTAAGACGGTGAACACCGGGGAGCTGTTTTTT

abundance: NA
v_gene: TRBV9
j_gene: TRBJ2-3
d_gene: NA
CDR3aa: CASSKTGFSSTDTQYF
CDR3nt: TGTGCCAGCAGCAAAACAGGGTTCTCTAGCACAGATACGCAGTATTTT

abundance: many
v_gene: TRBV14
j_gene: TRBJ2-3
d_gene: NA
CDR3aa: CASSQGARSDTQYF
CDR3nt: TGTGCCAGCAGCCAAGGGGCCCGGTCAGATACGCAGTATTTT

abundance: few
v_gene: TRBV5-6
j_gene: TRBJ2-5
d_gene: TRBD1
CDR3aa: CASTETGRETQYF
CDR3nt: TGTGCCAGCACCGAGACAGGGCGAGAGACCCAGTACTTC

abundance: NA
v_gene: TRBV7-2
j_gene: TRBJ2-3
d_gene: TRBD2
CDR3aa: CASSFSGGQADTQYF
CDR3nt: TGTGCCAGCAGCTTCAGCGGGGGGCAGGCAGATACGCAGTATTTT

abundance: NA
v_gene: TRBV7-9
j_gene: TRBJ1-5
d_gene: NA
CDR3aa: CASSSYDGRLSNQPQHF
CDR3nt: TGTGCCAGCAGCTCCTACGACGGCCGACTAAGCAATCAGCCCCAGCATTTT

abundance: NA
v_gene: TRBV13
j_gene: TRBJ2-3
d_gene: NA
CDR3aa: CASSEKGTDTQYF
CDR3nt: TGTGCCAGCAGCGAGAAGGGGACAGATACGCAGTATTTT

abundance: many
v_gene: TRBV19
j_gene: TRBJ2-4
d_gene: NA
CDR3aa: CASSGQRGDIQYF
CDR3nt: TGTGCCAGTAGTGGACAGAGGGGTGACATTCAGTACTTC

abundance: NA
v_gene: TRBV4-1
j_gene: TRBJ2-3
d_gene: NA
CDR3aa: CASSQAAGARADTQYF
CDR3nt: TGCGCCAGCAGCCAAGCTGCCGGGGCGCGGGCAGATACGCAGTATTTT

abundance: few
v_gene: TRBV7-9
j_gene: TRBJ2-5
d_gene: NA
CDR3aa: CASELQETQYF
CDR3nt: TGTGCCAGCGAGCTGCAAGAGACCCAGTACTTC

abundance: many
v_gene: TRBV4-3
j_gene: TRBJ2-2
d_gene: NA
CDR3aa: CASSQHRDTNTGELFF
CDR3nt: TGCGCCAGCAGCCAGCACCGGGACACGAACACCGGGGAGCTGTTTTTT

abundance: few
v_gene: TRBV28
j_gene: TRBJ2-3
d_gene: NA
CDR3aa: CASSLPGRADTQYF
CDR3nt: TGTGCCAGCAGCTTACCGGGGCGGGCAGATACGCAGTATTTT

abundance: NA
v_gene: TRBV7-9
j_gene: TRBJ2-2
d_gene: NA
CDR3aa: CASSLSSGELFF
CDR3nt: TGTGCCAGCAGCTTGAGTAGCGGGGAGCTGTTTTTT

abundance: NA
v_gene: TRBV28
j_gene: TRBJ1-1
d_gene: NA
CDR3aa: CASSPFIKTEAFF
CDR3nt: TGTGCCAGCAGTCCTTTTATTAAGACTGAAGCTTTCTTT

abundance: few
v_gene: TRBV6-5
j_gene: TRBJ2-7
d_gene: NA
CDR3aa: CASSYSDGSYEQYF
CDR3nt: TGTGCCAGCAGTTACTCGGACGGGTCCTACGAGCAGTACTTC

abundance: NA
v_gene: TRBV15
j_gene: TRBJ2-4
d_gene: NA
CDR3aa: CATPHGGLAKNIQYF
CDR3nt: TGTGCCACCCCGCATGGGGGATTAGCCAAAAACATTCAGTACTTC

abundance: NA
v_gene: TRBV28
j_gene: TRBJ1-6
d_gene: TRBD1
CDR3aa: CASSTNRQGSPLHF
CDR3nt: TGTGCCAGCAGCACAAACCGACAGGGTTCACCCCTCCACTTT

abundance: NA
v_gene: TRBV5-1
j_gene: TRBJ2-1
d_gene: NA
CDR3aa: CASSRQVNNEQFF
CDR3nt: TGCGCCAGCAGCCGCCAGGTTAACAATGAGCAGTTCTTC

abundance: NA
v_gene: TRBV6-5
j_gene: TRBJ2-1
d_gene: TRBD2
CDR3aa: CASLRLAGFYNEQFF
CDR3nt: TGTGCCAGCTTAAGACTAGCGGGATTTTACAATGAGCAGTTCTTC

abundance: few
v_gene: TRBV9
j_gene: TRBJ2-2
d_gene: TRBD1
CDR3aa: CASSAGTGQTGELFF
CDR3nt: TGTGCCAGCAGCGCCGGGACAGGACAGACCGGGGAGCTGTTTTTT

abundance: NA
v_gene: TRBV19
j_gene: TRBJ2-7
d_gene: TRBD2
CDR3aa: CASSPRTSYEQYF
CDR3nt: TGTGCCAGTAGTCCCCGGACTAGCTACGAGCAGTACTTC

abundance: NA
v_gene: TRBV5-4
j_gene: TRBJ2-5
d_gene: NA
CDR3aa: CASGRGNLNGQETQYF
CDR3nt: TGTGCCAGCGGAAGGGGGAACTTGAATGGCCAAGAGACCCAGTACTTC

abundance: NA
v_gene: TRBV7-2
j_gene: TRBJ2-5
d_gene: TRBD2
CDR3aa: CASSFSGGQETQYF
CDR3nt: TGTGCCAGCAGCTTCTCGGGGGGCCAAGAGACCCAGTACTTC

abundance: NA
v_gene: TRBV11-3
j_gene: TRBJ2-3
d_gene: NA
CDR3aa: CASSFGGLPDTQYF
CDR3nt: TGTGCCAGCAGCTTTGGGGGACTGCCAGATACGCAGTATTTT

abundance: NA
v_gene: TRBV10-3
j_gene: TRBJ2-2
d_gene: TRBD2
CDR3aa: CAITTGTTNTGELFF
CDR3nt: TGTGCCATCACCACTGGGACTACCAACACCGGGGAGCTGTTTTTT